The source of this T cell receptor (beta chain) is a study of CD8 T cells in ankylosing spondylitis. After removal of 5 bases from V and 7 bases from J, the junction contained 2 bases not matched to a gene. The CDR3 extends over 12 amino acids. Making use of molecular barcodes, quantitative 5'-RACE generated TCR beta libraries. TCRdb passed the 5' RACE reads through MiXCR, listing each CDR3 protein once. The sample shows over 100,000 distinct CDR3 sequences, over 9.5% of them seen only once. Study conclusions and caveats: A motif of 7 or 8 highly homologous TCR beta variants was seen as apparently characteristic of ankylosing spondylitis blood.

The sample holds many counts of this clonotype. Its antigen is unknown. This chain uses TRBV12-3 or TRBV12-4 with TRBJ2-1; 7 bases are shared with TRBD1. The source material was blood, either unsorted or a sorted T cell fraction (not recorded which). The TCR was taken from a female donor with ankylosing spondylitis or in good health (not recorded which). CDR3 nucleotides: TGTGCCAGCAGTCACAGGGGTAATGAGCAGTTCTTC. Encoded protein: CASSHRGNEQFF.